The 26 T cell receptor beta chains in this list originate from one sample, sequenced in a study of cytomegalovirus exposure and HLA in healthy donors. With 60 Vbeta and 13 Jbeta primers, the PCR was carried out. The method was immunoSEQ multiplex PCR; TCRdb's version includes in-frame clones alone and lacks a portion of them. The table includes about 110,000 clones, under 85% detected once. Sequenced input: PBMCs. The origin of the receptors is a man in his forties in good health and CMV-seronegative.

The chain links TRBV28 to TRBJ1-2; 7 nucleotides match TRBD1. J was trimmed by 5 bases and V by 2 bases; bases with no gene match: 2. The germline gives CDR1 MDHEN, CDR2 SYDVKM. CDR3 size: 13 residues. The CDR3 loop is CASSLTGEYGYTF. DNA of the CDR3: TGTGCCAGCAGTTTAACAGGGGAGTATGGCTACACCTTC.

This chain connects TRBV4-1 to TRBJ1-2, with a weak D call TRBD1 (6 bases). The V gene's germline CDR1 is MGHRA and CDR2 YSYEKL. The CDR3 consists of 17 residues. Trimming left V 4 bases short and J 2 bases short, with 20 bases between. The CDR3: CASSPIIFDRMNYGYTF. In nucleotides, the CDR3 is TGCGCCAGCAGCCCTATCATCTTCGACAGGATGAACTATGGCTACACCTTC.

This chain connects TRBV7-9 to TRBJ2-1; TRBD2 agrees at 10 bases. Germline V lookup: CDR1 SEHNR, CDR2 FQNEAQ (reference sequence). The CDR3 is made up of 15 amino acids. Trimming cost V 2 bases and J 3 bases; bases outside gene matches: 1. The CDR3 region is CASSLLAGDYNEQFF. CDR3 coding DNA: TGTGCCAGCAGCTTACTAGCGGGGGACTACAATGAGCAGTTCTTC.

The genes are TRBV13 and TRBJ1-1, with 7 positions matching TRBD1. Germline V gene lookup returns CDR1 PRHDT and CDR2 FYEKMQ (reference sequence). With 1 base clipped from V and 11 bases from J, the junction kept 13 bases outside the gene matches. The CDR3 has 15 residues. CDR3 sequence (DNA): TGTGCCAGCAGCTTAGAGGGGACAGTGCATCGGAATGCTTTCTTT. This gives the protein CASSLEGTVHRNAFF.

The V and J genes are TRBV21-1 and TRBJ1-1; the D call in the table, TRBD1, was not verified against the DNA. TRBV21-1 counts as a pseudogene. The CDR3 consists of 17 residues. The chain's CDR3 is CASSNPGTGLRYTEAFF. The CDR3 DNA reads TGTGCCAGCAGCAACCCCGGGACAGGGTTGAGGTACACTGAAGCTTTCTTT.

The J gene is TRBJ2-5, the V gene TRBV5-5; 9 nucleotides agree with TRBD1. Germline CDR1 is SGHKS and CDR2 is YYEKEE (reference sequence). CDR3 size: 15 residues. The trim removed 0 bases at V and 5 bases at J, leaving 5 bases unmatched. The CDR3, as DNA: TGTGCCAGCAGCTTGGGGGACAGGGTTTGGGAGACCCAGTACTTC. It yields the protein CASSLGDRVWETQYF.

The chain carries TRBV5-1 and TRBJ2-3; 7 bases fit TRBD2. Looked up from germline, CDR1 is SGHRS and CDR2 is YFSETQ. This CDR3 spans 21 amino acids. V lost 3 bases, J lost 0 bases, and 22 bases stayed unmatched. CDR3 sequence: CASSYTTTRLGVGGSTDTQYF. The CDR3 nucleotides are TGCGCCAGCAGCTATACCACGACTCGACTAGGTGTGGGGGGGAGCACAGATACGCAGTATTTT.

The genes are TRBV4-2 and TRBJ2-3, with 10 bases lining up with TRBD2. Germline V gene data show CDR1 as LGHNA and CDR2 as YNFKEQ. The CDR3 covers 18 residues. With 1 base clipped from V and 2 bases from J, the junction kept 9 bases outside the gene matches. CDR3: CASSQALTAGGFTDTQYF. CDR3 bases: TGTGCCAGCAGCCAAGCGTTGACAGCGGGGGGGTTCACAGATACGCAGTATTTT.

The CDR3 sequence: CASSSTGGNQPQHF. The CDR3 DNA follows: TGTGCCAGCAGCTCGACAGGTGGCAATCAGCCCCAGCATTTT. The chain has TRBV7-6 and TRBJ1-5, with D possibly TRBD1 on 6 matching bases. The CDR3 has 14 amino acids. Deletions cut 4 bases from V and 2 bases from J, with 9 bases between. Germline lookup yields CDR1 SGHVS and CDR2 FNYEAQ.

This clone was detected only a few times. This sequence joins TRBV7-3 and TRBJ2-3; tentatively, D is TRBD1 (7 bases). Germline-derived CDR1 and CDR2 are SGHTA and FQGTGA. This CDR3 is built from 14 residues. Deletions cut 5 bases from V and 6 bases from J, with 15 bases between. The CDR3 sequence is CASSQGGRTDTQYF. DNA of the CDR3: TGTGCCAGCAGCCAGGGGGGCCGTACCGATACGCAGTATTTT.

The V and J genes are TRBV18 and TRBJ2-5; TRBD2 is a possible D gene (6 bases). Trimming removed 0 bases from V and 1 base from J, with 12 bases in between. The CDR3 is 16 residues long. Looked up from germline, CDR1 is KGHSH and CDR2 is LQKENI. The CDR3 bases are TGTGCCAGCTCACCACCACGGGGGAAGCTCCAAGAGACCCAGTACTTC. Its protein is CASSPPRGKLQETQYF.

This clone was recorded a few times. The rearrangement joins TRBV12-2 to TRBJ1-5; TRBD1 was called by the table and not checked on the DNA. TRBV12-2 is labeled a pseudogene. This CDR3 region has 16 residues. In DNA form, the CDR3 reads TGTGCAAGTCGCTTAGTGCCGCGGCAGGGGAATCAGCCCCAGCATTTT. Residues: CASRLVPRQGNQPQHF.

The V call is TRBV4-3, the J call TRBJ2-1; 8 positions agree with TRBD2. The J segment lost 4 bases and the V segment lost 0 bases, leaving 8 bases of the junction unmatched. This CDR3 is 17 amino acids long. Germline lookup yields CDR1 LGHNA and CDR2 YSLEER. The CDR3: CASSQDSGSGIYNEQFF. The DNA of the CDR3 is TGCGCCAGCAGCCAAGATTCGGGTAGCGGGATATACAATGAGCAGTTCTTC.

This clone was found a few times. This chain joins TRBV5-1 and TRBJ1-4; 7 bases agree with TRBD1. The CDR3 contains 14 residues. Trimming at V came to 5 bases and at J to 8 bases, leaving 9 bases not matched to a gene. The germline V gene has CDR1 SGHRS and CDR2 YFSETQ. CDR3 region: CASRGLQGGEKLFF. The CDR3 DNA is TGCGCCAGCAGGGGTCTCCAGGGGGGAGAAAAACTGTTTTTT.

This CDR3 is CASSFLSGSTDTQYF. The CDR3 region has the DNA TGTGCCAGCAGCTTTCTTAGCGGAAGCACAGATACGCAGTATTTT. This chain joins TRBV5-4 and TRBJ2-3, with D possibly being TRBD2 (6 bases). Trimming took off 2 bases at V and 0 bases at J, with 10 bases between the two ends. The CDR3 has 15 amino acids. CDR1 SGHNT and CDR2 YYREEE come from the germline V gene (reference sequence).

The rearrangement joins TRBV4-2 to TRBJ2-7; perhaps TRBD2 as D (5 bases). Germline CDR1 LGHNA, CDR2 YNFKEQ. Trimming removed 1 base from V and 1 base from J, with 5 bases in between. The CDR3 runs to 13 residues. In DNA form, the CDR3 reads TGTGCCAGCAGCCAAGTAGCGTCCTACGAGCAGTACTTC. Its translation is CASSQVASYEQYF.

The V gene is TRBV2, the J gene TRBJ1-2; 9 bases are shared with TRBD1. The V segment lost 4 bases and the J segment 6 bases; nucleotides outside the gene matches: 9. The CDR3 consists of 15 residues. Germline CDR1 SNHLY, CDR2 FYNNEI. CDR3 sequence reads: CASSAPMGTGNGYTF. The CDR3 DNA reads TGTGCCAGCAGTGCTCCTATGGGGACAGGGAATGGCTACACCTTC. Drawing the rest from reference TRBV2 and TRBJ1-2, the complete variable domain is EPEVTQTPSHQVTQMGQEVILRCVPISNHLYFYWYRQILGQKVEFLVSFYNNEISEKSEIFDDQFSVERPDGSNFTLKIRSTKLEDSAMYFCASSAPMGTGNGYTFGSGTRLTVV.

V is TRBV5-4 and J is TRBJ2-5; TRBD1 matches 8 bases. Trimming removed 7 bases from V and 5 bases from J; junction bases left unmatched: 4. Looked up from germline, CDR1 is SGHNT and CDR2 is YYREEE (reference sequence). This CDR3 comprises 12 residues. DNA of the CDR3: TGTGCCAGCGGACAGGGTTTGGAGACCCAGTACTTC. Encoded protein: CASGQGLETQYF.

CDR3 amino acids: CASSIGTGSYNEQFF. Here the CDR3 DNA reads TGTGCCAGTAGTATAGGGACAGGGAGCTACAATGAGCAGTTCTTC. The rearrangement uses TRBV19 and TRBJ2-1; TRBD1 agrees at 8 bases. J gave up 3 bases and V 1 base, and 2 bases lay outside the gene matches. This CDR3 contains 15 residues. Germline lookup yields CDR1 LNHDA and CDR2 SQIVND (reference sequence).

The chain recombines TRBV1 with TRBJ2-3; no check of the table's D call, TRBD2, against the DNA was made. TRBV1 is termed a pseudogene. This CDR3 has 15 residues. CDR3 sequence (DNA): TGCACCAGCAGCCAATTCCCGGGGGGCCTAGATACGCAGTATTTT. Amino acid sequence: CTSSQFPGGLDTQYF.

The rearrangement uses TRBV28 and TRBJ1-6; D is unclear. CDR1 and CDR2 from the germline V gene are MDHEN and SYDVKM. V dropped 2 bases and J dropped 9 bases, with 14 bases sitting between them. The CDR3 length is 15 residues. The CDR3 DNA reads TGTGCCAGCAGTTTAGTTACCGGGAGTGGTTCACCCCTCCACTTT. Residues: CASSLVTGSGSPLHF.

The chain links TRBV11-2 to TRBJ1-3; D ambiguous. The CDR3 is 15 residues long. Looked up from germline, CDR1 is SGHAT and CDR2 is FQNNGV. The V end was cut by 5 bases, the J end by 0 bases, with 11 bases between. CDR3 sequence: CASSLVYSSGNTIYF. The CDR3 region has the DNA TGTGCCAGCAGCCTAGTTTATAGCTCTGGAAACACCATATATTTT.

CDR3 residues: CASSPRLAGGEQFF. The CDR3 bases are TGTGCCAGCAGCCCCCGACTAGCGGGGGGTGAGCAGTTCTTC. This rearrangement joins TRBV7-9 to TRBJ2-1; TRBD2 agrees at 13 bases. V lost 5 bases and J lost 9; bases outside the gene matches: 4. This CDR3 contains 14 residues. Germline CDR1 is SEHNR and CDR2 is FQNEAQ (reference sequence). Combining the CDR3 with reference TRBV7-9 and TRBJ2-1 gives the whole variable domain DTGVSQNPRHKITKRGQNVTFRCDPISEHNRLYWYRQTLGQGPEFLTYFQNEAQLEKSRLLSDRFSAERPKGSFSTLEIQRTEQGDSAMYLCASSPRLAGGEQFFGPGTRLTVL.

The chain uses TRBV5-6 and TRBJ2-1, with D possibly being TRBD2 (5 bases). The V end was cut by 1 base, the J end by 9 bases, with 14 bases between. The CDR3 consists of 14 residues. Germline CDR1 and CDR2: SGHDT and YYEEEE. CDR3: CASSLLRGLAEQFF. The CDR3 coding sequence is TGTGCCAGCAGCTTGCTTAGAGGACTCGCTGAGCAGTTCTTC.

V gene TRBV7-8 combines with J gene TRBJ1-1; the D is unclear. CDR3 length equals 13 residues. Trimming cost V 5 bases and J 8 bases, with 15 bases left between them. Germline-derived CDR1 and CDR2 are SGHVS and FQNEAQ. DNA for the CDR3: TGTGCCAGCAGCCTCCATGAGGGAGGGGAAGCTTTCTTT. Protein sequence: CASSLHEGGEAFF. The whole variable domain, filled in from reference TRBV7-8 and TRBJ1-1, reads GAGVSQSPRYKVAKRGQDVALRCDPISGHVSLFWYQQALGQGPEFLTYFQNEAQLDKSGLPSDRFFAERPEGSVSTLKIQRTQQEDSAVYLCASSLHEGGEAFFGQGTRLTVV.

This chain joins TRBV25-1 and TRBJ2-5; 8 positions agree with TRBD1. The CDR3 is 17 residues long. With 0 bases clipped from V and 4 bases from J, the junction kept 10 bases outside the gene matches. Per germline, CDR1 MGHDK and CDR2 SYGVNS. CDR3 coding DNA: TGTGCCAGCAGTGAATACGCCCCGACAGGGGACGGAGAGACCCAGTACTTC. Its translation is CASSEYAPTGDGETQYF. Supplemented by reference TRBV25-1 and TRBJ2-5, the full variable domain reads EADIYQTPRYLVIGTGKKITLECSQTMGHDKMYWYQQDPGMELHLIHYSYGVNSTEKGDLSSESTVSRIRTEHFPLTLESARPSHTSQYLCASSEYAPTGDGETQYFGPGTRLLVL.